These 12 T cell receptor beta chains share one sample of origin, sequenced in a study of blood T cell repertoires in COVID-19. Profiled with immunoSEQ multiplex PCR; TCRdb holds only in-frame clones, not every one. The sample carries just under 150,000 clones, roughly 81% recorded once. The specimen was peripheral blood. These receptor sequences come from a human donor with acute or convalescent COVID-19. The donor label of this sample is uncertain.

The rearrangement uses TRBV4-2 and TRBJ1-5; D is undetermined. Germline V gene data show CDR1 as LGHNA and CDR2 as YNFKEQ. CDR3 length: 13 residues. Deletions cut 6 bases from V and 0 bases from J, with 6 bases between. CDR3 nucleotide sequence: TGTGCCAGCAGGGCAGGTAGCAATCAGCCCCAGCATTTT. Protein sequence: CASRAGSNQPQHF.

The V gene is TRBV7-8, the J gene TRBJ1-2, with D possibly TRBD1 on 5 matching bases. V lost 1 base to trimming and J lost 6 bases, with 21 bases between them. Germline V lookup: CDR1 SGHVS, CDR2 FQNEAQ. This CDR3 has 17 residues. CDR3 in amino acids: CASSLVVKLSGSHGYTF. Here the CDR3 DNA reads TGTGCCAGCAGCTTAGTAGTGAAATTGTCAGGGTCTCATGGCTACACCTTC.

In this sample, this clone turned up once. The CDR3 nucleotides are TGTGCCAGCTCGATGGGACAGGGCAACTCCTACGAGCAGTACTTC. The encoded protein is CASSMGQGNSYEQYF. The chain couples TRBV18 to TRBJ2-7, with 9 bases identical to TRBD1. The junction had 6 bases not matched to a gene; V was cut back by 6 bases and J by 0 bases. The length of the CDR3 is 15 residues. Germline V gives CDR1 KGHSH, CDR2 LQKENI.

The chain links TRBV14 to TRBJ2-1; 7 bases fit TRBD2. Germline V gene lookup returns CDR1 SGHDN and CDR2 FVKESK. V dropped 2 bases and J dropped 0; count of bases not matched to a gene: 4. The CDR3 has 16 residues. Here the CDR3 DNA reads TGTGCCAGCAGCCAATTAGGCGGGAGCTCCTACAATGAGCAGTTCTTC. It codes for CASSQLGGSSYNEQFF.

This rearrangement joins TRBV16 to TRBJ2-3; 8 bases are a match to TRBD1. Looked up from germline, CDR1 is KGHSY and CDR2 is FQNENV. V shed 6 bases and J 3 bases; nucleotides not matched to a gene: 8. The CDR3 length is 15 residues. The CDR3 sequence is CASSRTGSITDTQYF. The CDR3 coding sequence is TGTGCCAGCAGTCGGACAGGGTCGATAACAGATACGCAGTATTTT. Based on the CDR3 plus reference TRBV16 and TRBJ2-3, the full variable domain is GEEVAQTPKHLVRGEGQKAKLYCAPIKGHSYVFWYQQVLKNEFKFLISFQNENVFDETGMPKERFSAKCLPNSPCSLEIQATKLEDSAVYFCASSRTGSITDTQYFGPGTRLTVL.

The chain combines TRBV2 with TRBJ2-5, with D uncertain. The germline V gene encodes CDR1 SNHLY and CDR2 FYNNEI. Deletions cut 8 bases from V and 7 bases from J, with 11 bases between. The CDR3 sequence is 11 residues long. CDR3 sequence reads: CASSSLGTQYF. In nucleotides, the CDR3 is TGTGCCAGCTCATCTCTAGGGACCCAGTACTTC.

The chain carries TRBV19 and TRBJ1-1; D is undetermined. Between the trimmed V and J ends, which lost 1 base and 4 bases, there was a span of 10 bases. The CDR3 covers 14 residues. CDR1 LNHDA and CDR2 SQIVND come from the germline V gene (reference sequence). CDR3 in amino acids: CASSIGQKVTEAFF. The CDR3 bases are TGTGCCAGTAGTATAGGGCAGAAAGTCACTGAAGCTTTCTTT. Using reference TRBV19 and TRBJ1-1 for the parts outside the CDR3, the full variable domain is DGGITQSPKYLFRKEGQNVTLSCEQNLNHDAMYWYRQDPGQGLRLIYYSQIVNDFQKGDIAEGYSVSREKKESFPLTVTSAQKNPTAFYLCASSIGQKVTEAFFGQGTRLTVV.

The V call is TRBV24-1, the J call TRBJ2-3; D is possibly TRBD1 (6 bases). The V gene lost 4 bases and the J gene lost 0 bases, with 13 bases spanning the gap. CDR1 and CDR2 (germline): KGHDR, SFDVKD. The length of the CDR3 is 16 residues. CDR3 in DNA: TGTGCCACCAGTGAGGACAGCTCGGTTAGCACAGATACGCAGTATTTT. Its translation is CATSEDSSVSTDTQYF.

This clone was recorded a few times. This rearrangement joins TRBV5-4 to TRBJ1-2; 9 bases are shared with TRBD1. This CDR3 has 14 residues. V shed 4 bases and J 5 bases; nucleotides not matched to a gene: 6. Germline CDR1 SGHNT, CDR2 YYREEE (reference sequence). CDR3 protein: CASSRGDRAYGYTF. Here the CDR3 DNA reads TGTGCCAGCAGCCGGGGGGACAGGGCTTATGGCTACACCTTC.

J is TRBJ2-3 and V is TRBV7-8, with D possibly matching TRBD2 (5 bases). Germline loops: CDR1 SGHVS, CDR2 FQNEAQ. The CDR3 spans 15 residues. With 8 bases removed from V and 0 bases from J, the gap between germline ends came to 15 bases. The CDR3 DNA follows: TGTGCCAGCCGATCAGCGGAAACTAGCACAGATACGCAGTATTTT. It specifies CASRSAETSTDTQYF.

The chain joins TRBV18 to TRBJ1-1; D not resolved. The CDR3 sequence is 14 residues long. Germline assignment: CDR1 KGHSH and CDR2 LQKENI. V was shortened by 6 bases and J by 1 base, with 12 bases between the two germline ends. In DNA, the CDR3 is TGTGCCAGCTCGACTAACGGTCAGAACACTGAAGCTTTCTTT. Amino acid sequence: CASSTNGQNTEAFF.

The V and J genes are TRBV9 and TRBJ1-1; D uncertain. Germline V lookup: CDR1 SGDLS, CDR2 YYNGEE. Between the trimmed V and J ends, which lost 3 bases and 1 base, there was a span of 10 bases. This CDR3 is built from 14 residues. The CDR3 DNA reads TGTGCCAGCAGCGCGACTTCTGGGAACACTGAAGCTTTCTTT. Its translation: CASSATSGNTEAFF.